What follows are 4 T cell receptor beta chains derived from one specimen sequenced in a study of metastatic and nonmetastatic thyroid tumors. None of the patients had undergone any treatment ahead of thyroid surgery. TCRdb reprocessed the PCR reads using MiXCR. The table has about 3,500 clones, 35% seen once. Sequenced material: adjacent normal tissue. The receptors shown here come from a male donor with papillary thyroid cancer or a benign thyroid nodule (not recorded which). Some clones in this sample may be carry-over from other donors' samples.

V gene TRBV6-8 combines with J gene TRBJ2-7; 8 bases agree with TRBD1. This CDR3 has 15 amino acids. Germline CDR1 is MNHGY and CDR2 is SAAAGT. With 6 bases clipped from V and 1 base from J, the junction kept 8 bases outside the gene matches. CDR3 residues: CASSLGGQESYEQYF. The CDR3 coding sequence is TGTGCCAGCAGCTTGGGGGGACAGGAATCCTACGAGCAGTACTTC.

The V gene is TRBV20-1, the J gene TRBJ2-7, with D maybe TRBD2 (5 bases). With 6 bases removed from V and 7 bases from J, the gap between germline ends came to 22 bases. Germline V gene data show CDR1 as DFQATT and CDR2 as SNEGSKA (reference sequence). The CDR3 spans 14 residues. Written as DNA, the CDR3 is TGCAGTGCAACCGGTCTAGCCGACGACTGGGAGCAGTACTTC. This sequence encodes CSATGLADDWEQYF.

With regard to this clone: One end of the junction does not line up with germline, which may come from a read error. The gene calls are TRBV6-1 and TRBJ2-7, with D tentatively TRBD2 (5 bases). The CDR3 consists of 13 residues. The germline V gene encodes CDR1 MNHNS and CDR2 SASEGT. The CDR3 protein is CASTLAASSEQYF. For the CDR3, the DNA is TGCGCCAGCACCCTAGCCGCCTCGAGCGAGCAGTACTTC.

The rearrangement links TRBV11-2 to TRBJ2-7, with D possibly matching TRBD2 (5 bases). Germline CDR1 SGHAT, CDR2 FQNNGV. The CDR3 length is 16 residues. V lost 5 bases and J 5 bases, leaving 22 bases between the germline ends. Written as DNA, the CDR3 is TGTGCCAGCAGCCCCCGGGCCGCAGGTACTAGGGACGAGCAGTACTTC. It codes for CASSPRAAGTRDEQYF.